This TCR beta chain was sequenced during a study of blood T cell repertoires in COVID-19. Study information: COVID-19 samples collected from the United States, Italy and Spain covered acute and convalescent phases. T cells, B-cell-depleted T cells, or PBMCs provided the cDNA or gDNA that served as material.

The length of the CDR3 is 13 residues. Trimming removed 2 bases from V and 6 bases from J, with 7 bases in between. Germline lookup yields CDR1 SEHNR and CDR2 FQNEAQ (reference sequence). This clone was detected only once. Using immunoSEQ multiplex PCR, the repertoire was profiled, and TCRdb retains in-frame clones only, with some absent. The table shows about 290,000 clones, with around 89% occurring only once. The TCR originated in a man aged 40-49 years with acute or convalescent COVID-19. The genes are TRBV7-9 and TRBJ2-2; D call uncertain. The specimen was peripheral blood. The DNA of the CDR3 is TGTGCCAGCAGCTTAACATATCCCGGGGAGCTGTTTTTT. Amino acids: CASSLTYPGELFF.